This T cell receptor (beta chain) was sequenced during a study of T cell responses to AZD1222 COVID-19 vaccine. The repertoire was sequenced with immunoSEQ multiplex PCR; TCRdb's copy has only in-frame clones and lacks some. There are about 35,000 clones in the sample; 75% to 90% occur only once, and about 6.6% lies in the top ten. V lost 4 bases to trimming and J lost 8 bases, with 21 bases between them. Germline-derived CDR1 and CDR2 are SGHDT and YYEEEE. There are 15 residues in the CDR3. The chain is built from TRBV5-6 and TRBJ1-2; D call uncertain. This receptor was obtained from an adult in good health. This sample comprised peripheral blood, obtained on day 0 of AZD1222 vaccination. The CDR3 spells CASSQFRTYERGYTF. CDR3 DNA sequence: TGTGCCAGCAGCCAATTTCGGACCTACGAACGGGGCTACACCTTC.